The rows below give T cell receptor beta chains drawn from one sample of a study of glioma-infiltrating T cells after dendritic cell vaccination. Profiling relied on immunoSEQ multiplex PCR, and the TCRdb table lists in-frame clones only, not all of them. The profile shows around 78,000 clones, roughly 84% of them singletons. The specimen comprised blood, sampled after dendritic cell vaccination. These receptors were taken from a human donor with glioblastoma. Each CDR3 is given with its conserved first and last residue. D genes are given only for firm matches. Clone sizes are given selectively: once, few, many, or a class where the clone is expanded.

D gene,V gene,J gene,clone size,CDR3 protein,CDR3 DNA
TRBD1,TRBV7-9,TRBJ2-2,-,CASSLARTGPTGELFF,TGTGCCAGCAGCTTAGCAAGGACAGGGCCGACCGGGGAGCTGTTTTTT
-,TRBV29-1,TRBJ2-7,-,CSAVPGAKYEQYF,TGCAGCGCTGTGCCGGGAGCAAAATACGAGCAGTACTTC
-,TRBV5-1,TRBJ2-3,-,CASSLTSRLTDTQYF,TGCGCCAGCAGCTTGACTAGCCGACTCACAGATACGCAGTATTTT
TRBD1,TRBV14,TRBJ1-2,-,CASSHYKQGGNGYTF,TGTGCCAGCAGCCATTATAAACAGGGGGGTAATGGCTACACCTTC
-,TRBV9,TRBJ2-1,once,CASSVTTGPPYNEQFF,TGTGCCAGCAGCGTAACCACAGGGCCGCCTTACAATGAGCAGTTCTTC
TRBD2,TRBV7-2,TRBJ2-7,-,CASATTSGSGLRQYF,TGTGCCAGCGCCACTACTAGCGGGAGCGGACTGCGGCAGTACTTC
TRBD1,TRBV5-8,TRBJ1-5,-,CASSRRDRVKQPQHF,TGTGCCAGCAGCCGAAGGGACAGGGTAAAGCAGCCCCAGCATTTT
TRBD2,TRBV11-2,TRBJ2-7,-,CASSLEAGGAYEQYF,TGTGCCAGCAGCTTAGAGGCGGGGGGGGCCTACGAGCAGTACTTC
-,TRBV30,TRBJ1-1,few,CAWAGGVTEAFF,TGTGCCTGGGCCGGGGGTGTCACTGAAGCTTTCTTT
-,TRBV28,TRBJ2-4,-,CASSLVRFIQYF,TGTGCCAGCAGTTTAGTCAGGTTCATTCAGTACTTC